Listed here are 32 T cell receptor beta chains from one sample, sequenced in a study of blood T cells in healthy people across ages. It was with a sample-barcoded 5' primer and a J-beta primer mix that a second PCR of roughly 6 to 11 cycles was run. In TCRdb, the 5' RACE reads were re-called with MiXCR into one record per CDR3 protein. The profile shows about a million distinct CDR3 sequences, roughly 51% of them singletons. The sample taken for sequencing was blood. All receptors derive from a woman aged 55-75 years in good health.

The chain joins TRBV7-6 to TRBJ1-4; D ambiguous. With 0 bases removed from V and 8 bases from J, the gap between germline ends came to 7 bases. Germline V lookup: CDR1 SGHVS, CDR2 FNYEAQ. The CDR3 length is 13 residues. The CDR3 DNA reads TGTGCCAGCAGCTTAGCCCCAAGGGAAAAACTGTTTTTT. This sequence encodes CASSLAPREKLFF.

This rearrangement joins TRBV29-1 to TRBJ2-7; TRBD1 is a possible D gene (5 bases). Germline assignment: CDR1 SQVTM and CDR2 ANQGSEA. Trimming left V 3 bases short and J 2 bases short, with 11 bases between. The CDR3 is made up of 13 amino acids. CDR3 sequence reads: CSVDRERTYEQYF. Here the CDR3 DNA reads TGCAGCGTTGACAGGGAAAGAACCTACGAGCAGTACTTC.

The CDR3 protein is CASSAPSSYNEQFF. CDR3 nucleotide sequence: TGTGCCAGCAGTGCGCCTTCCTCCTACAATGAGCAGTTCTTC. V usage is TRBV27 and J usage is TRBJ2-1; D remains unclear. CDR3 length: 14 amino acids. Germline V gene data show CDR1 as MNHEY and CDR2 as SMNVEV (reference sequence). The ends were cut back, 5 bases at V and 0 bases at J, with 8 bases in the middle.

The chain joins TRBV7-9 to TRBJ1-4; D is possibly TRBD1 (5 bases). CDR3 size: 15 residues. Germline V gene data show CDR1 as SEHNR and CDR2 as FQNEAQ (reference sequence). Trimming shortened V by 5 bases and J by 3 bases, and 13 bases separated the two germline ends. For the CDR3, the DNA is TGTGCCAGCAGCCCGCCTTTGGGGGCTAATGAAAAACTGTTTTTT. The encoded protein is CASSPPLGANEKLFF. The variable domain in full, with the rest retrieved from reference TRBV7-9 and TRBJ1-4, is DTGVSQNPRHKITKRGQNVTFRCDPISEHNRLYWYRQTLGQGPEFLTYFQNEAQLEKSRLLSDRFSAERPKGSFSTLEIQRTEQGDSAMYLCASSPPLGANEKLFFGSGTQLSVL.

In its sample, this clonotype was seen a few times. This sequence joins TRBV29-1 and TRBJ1-1; 9 nucleotides align to TRBD1. The ends lost 7 bases at V and 1 base at J; junction bases unmatched: 4. The CDR3 loop spans 13 amino acids. Germline assignment: CDR1 SQVTM and CDR2 ANQGSEA. The CDR3, as DNA: TGCAGCGGAAAGACAGGGGGGAACACTGAAGCTTTCTTT. Its translation is CSGKTGGNTEAFF.

The chain uses TRBV11-2 and TRBJ2-3; D is undetermined. Per germline, CDR1 SGHAT and CDR2 FQNNGV. The length of the CDR3 is 13 residues. Between the trimmed V and J ends, which lost 1 base and 4 bases, there was a span of 6 bases. As DNA, the CDR3 is TGTGCCAGCAGCTTAGTTATTGCAGATACGCAGTATTTT. Translated, it gives CASSLVIADTQYF.

The genes are TRBV5-1 and TRBJ2-7; tentatively, D is TRBD2 (6 bases). V gave up 0 bases and J gave up 3 bases, with 13 bases separating them. Germline CDR1 reads SGHRS; CDR2 reads YFSETQ. CDR3 size: 15 residues. Here the CDR3 reads CASSLGLGGIYEQYF. For the CDR3, the DNA is TGCGCCAGCAGCTTGGGCCTCGGGGGTATCTACGAGCAGTACTTC.

This rearrangement joins TRBV7-9 to TRBJ1-4; D is perhaps TRBD1 (6 bases). From germline, CDR1 is SEHNR and CDR2 FQNEAQ (reference sequence). This CDR3 comprises 14 residues. Trimming took off 6 bases at V and 6 bases at J, with 14 bases between the two ends. In DNA, the CDR3 is TGTGCCAGCAGACTGACAGGCTGGGATGAAAAACTGTTTTTT. It yields the protein CASRLTGWDEKLFF.

This clonotype was seen a handful of times. The J gene is TRBJ2-1, the V gene TRBV29-1, with TRBD2 identical over 12 bases. The germline gives CDR1 SQVTM, CDR2 ANQGSEA. V lost 3 bases to trimming and J lost 4 bases; unmatched junction nucleotides: 7. The CDR3 runs to 16 residues. CDR3 bases: TGCAGCGTTGACCGGCGGACTAGCGGGATGTACAATGAGCAGTTCTTC. Translation: CSVDRRTSGMYNEQFF.

The rearrangement joins TRBV30 to TRBJ1-2; 7 nucleotides align to TRBD1. This CDR3 comprises 13 residues. With V trimmed by 7 bases and J by 7 bases, 12 bases remained unmatched. Germline CDR1 GTSNPN, CDR2 SVGIG (reference sequence). CDR3 loop: CASAQGWDRGYTF. The CDR3, as DNA: TGTGCCTCTGCACAGGGGTGGGACCGTGGCTACACCTTC.

This clonotype has just one count. The CDR3 sequence: CASSLPGIEQFF. DNA for the CDR3: TGTGCCAGCAGCTTGCCTGGAATTGAGCAGTTCTTC. The chain has TRBV7-2 and TRBJ2-1; D gene uncertain. This CDR3 has 12 amino acids. Trimming took off 3 bases at V and 9 bases at J, with 9 bases between the two ends. Germline lookup yields CDR1 SGHTA and CDR2 FQGNSA.

The rearrangement uses TRBV20-1 and TRBJ2-7; 7 bases agree with TRBD2. The J call could be wrong; TRBJ2-4 is a better fit for the DNA end. This CDR3 comprises 19 residues. Germline CDR1 is DFQATT and CDR2 is SNEGSKA (reference sequence). CDR3 nucleotide sequence: TGCAGTGCTAGAGATAAGCCCCCCGCTAGCGGTGTTGGCAAAAACATTCAGTACTTC. It yields the protein CSARDKPPASGVGKNIQYF.

There are a few counts of this clonotype. The rearrangement links TRBV20-1 to TRBJ2-1, with a possible D match to TRBD1 (5 bases). Looked up from germline, CDR1 is DFQATT and CDR2 is SNEGSKA (reference sequence). Trimming took 4 bases from V and 3 from J, leaving 16 bases between them. The CDR3 runs 15 residues. The CDR3 DNA follows: TGCAGTGCTATCCCTAGGGGCTTCGTCTACAATGAGCAGTTCTTC. Amino acid sequence: CSAIPRGFVYNEQFF.

This clonotype was seen a handful of times. In DNA form, the CDR3 reads TGCAGTGCTAGAGACACTACCAACCTAGCGGGAGGTACCTACGAGCAGTACTTC. Residues: CSARDTTNLAGGTYEQYF. The V and J genes are TRBV20-1 and TRBJ2-7; TRBD2 matches 11 bases. CDR3 length equals 18 residues. The germline gives CDR1 DFQATT, CDR2 SNEGSKA (reference sequence). V was clipped by 0 bases and J by 2 bases; unmatched bases: 12.

The chain combines TRBV3-1 with TRBJ2-5, with 10 bases matching TRBD1. The CDR3 consists of 23 residues. V gave up 0 bases and J gave up 2 bases; unmatched junction bases: 24. Germline V gene data show CDR1 as LGHDT and CDR2 as YNNKEL (reference sequence). This chain's CDR3 is CASSQESRQGARLGPRSQETQYF. The DNA of the CDR3 is TGTGCCAGCAGCCAAGAATCTCGACAGGGGGCTCGACTAGGACCCAGATCACAAGAGACCCAGTACTTC.

This chain connects TRBV7-2 to TRBJ2-7; the match to TRBD2 covers 10 bases. Per the germline V gene, CDR1 is SGHTA and CDR2 is FQGNSA. V lost 5 bases, J lost 7 bases, and 14 bases stayed unmatched. The CDR3 has 16 amino acids. CDR3 nucleotide sequence: TGTGCCAGCAGCGTAAGCGGTGCAGCGGGAGGGTGGGAGCAGTACTTC. Translating gives CASSVSGAAGGWEQYF.

The CDR3 here is CSAGEVGQGLGETQYF. CDR3 coding DNA: TGCAGTGCTGGGGAGGTGGGACAGGGGCTGGGAGAGACCCAGTACTTC. The chain employs TRBV20-1 and TRBJ2-7, with 10 nucleotides matching TRBD1. The DNA matches TRBJ2-5 better at its end, which makes the J call doubtful. CDR3 size: 16 residues. Germline V gene lookup returns CDR1 DFQATT and CDR2 SNEGSKA (reference sequence).

A word on this clonotype: At one end the junction does not follow the germline gene, possibly because of a read error. The V gene is TRBV5-1, the J gene TRBJ2-1; weak D call: TRBD2 (6 bases). The CDR3 is made up of 15 amino acids. Germline CDR1 is SGHRS and CDR2 is YFSETQ. The CDR3 reads CASSLAVGGYNEQFF. In DNA, the CDR3 is TGTGCCAGCAGTTTAGCGGTTGGTGGCTACAATGAGCAGTTCTTC. The variable domain in full, with the rest retrieved from reference TRBV5-1 and TRBJ2-1, is KAGVTQTPRYLIKTRGQQVTLSCSPISGHRSVSWYQQTPGQGLQFLFEYFSETQRNKGNFPGRFSGRQFSNSRSEMNVSTLELGDSALYLCASSLAVGGYNEQFFGPGTRLTVL.

V and J are TRBV20-1 and TRBJ2-6; possible D gene TRBD1, 6 bases. V dropped 2 bases and J dropped 3 bases, with 14 bases sitting between them. This CDR3 region has 16 residues. CDR1 and CDR2 (germline): DFQATT, SNEGSKA (reference sequence). The CDR3 reads CSARTTGKVGANVLTF. The CDR3 region has the DNA TGCAGTGCTAGAACTACAGGGAAGGTTGGGGCCAACGTCCTGACTTTC.

The rearrangement links TRBV10-3 to TRBJ2-3, with D possibly matching TRBD1 (7 bases). Per the germline V gene, CDR1 is ENHRY and CDR2 is SYGVKD. The V end was cut by 7 bases, the J end by 6 bases, with 14 bases between. This CDR3 has 13 amino acids. Here the CDR3 reads CAINQGGGDTQYF. The CDR3 DNA reads TGTGCCATCAATCAGGGGGGTGGCGATACGCAGTATTTT.

The chain joins TRBV2 to TRBJ2-7; no definite D call. Trimming removed 4 bases from V and 5 bases from J, with 9 bases in between. The CDR3 is 12 amino acids. From germline, CDR1 is SNHLY and CDR2 FYNNEI. The CDR3 region is CASSVSVHEQYF. In DNA form, the CDR3 reads TGTGCCAGCAGTGTCAGCGTTCACGAGCAGTACTTC.

This clonotype has a handful of counts. The chain is built from TRBV14 and TRBJ2-7; D gene ambiguous. This CDR3 has 12 residues. Germline lookup yields CDR1 SGHDN and CDR2 FVKESK. Trimming cost V 4 bases and J 6 bases, with 10 bases left between them. The CDR3 here is CASSRQVGEQYF. CDR3 nucleotide sequence: TGTGCCAGCAGCCGCCAGGTCGGCGAGCAGTACTTC. Full variable domain (missing parts from reference TRBV14 and TRBJ2-7): EAGVTQFPSHSVIEKGQTVTLRCDPISGHDNLYWYRRVMGKEIKFLLHFVKESKQDESGMPNNRFLAERTGGTYSTLKVQPAELEDSGVYFCASSRQVGEQYFGPGTRLTVT.

V gene TRBV28 combines with J gene TRBJ2-5; D might be TRBD1 or TRBD2, each matching 6 bases. In germline, CDR1 is MDHEN, CDR2 SYDVKM. This CDR3 has 15 residues. V lost 5 bases and J lost 4, with 17 bases in between. The CDR3, as DNA: TGTGCCAGCAGTATGGGGGGCAGCAATTTAGAGACCCAGTACTTC. Protein: CASSMGGSNLETQYF. The complete variable domain, with remaining parts taken from reference TRBV28 and TRBJ2-5, reads DVKVTQSSRYLVKRTGEKVFLECVQDMDHENMFWYRQDPGLGLRLIYFSYDVKMKEKGDIPEGYSVSREKKERFSLILESASTNQTSMYLCASSMGGSNLETQYFGPGTRLLVL.

The rearrangement uses TRBV6-1 and TRBJ1-1; 8 nucleotides agree with TRBD1. V lost 8 bases to trimming and J lost 4 bases; unmatched junction nucleotides: 12. CDR1 and CDR2 (germline): MNHNS, SASEGT. This CDR3 contains 15 residues. CDR3 coding DNA: TGTGCCAGCGACGAGGACAGGGATGGGGGCACTGAAGCTTTCTTT. As protein: CASDEDRDGGTEAFF.

The chain recombines TRBV6-1 with TRBJ1-2; D gene unclear. Trimming pared 4 bases from V and 7 bases from J, leaving 16 bases between. Looked up from germline, CDR1 is MNHNS and CDR2 is SASEGT. The CDR3 covers 14 residues. The CDR3, as DNA: TGTGCCAGCAGTGGGGGTCTTCTCCTGAGTGGCTACACCTTC. It specifies CASSGGLLLSGYTF.

This clonotype came up a few times. The chain links TRBV25-1 to TRBJ2-7; D may be TRBD2 (6 bases). The J call may be mistaken, given a closer DNA end match to TRBJ2-5. Germline lookup yields CDR1 MGHDK and CDR2 SYGVNS. The CDR3 has 19 residues. The CDR3 reads CASSEYVGPLITSTETQYF. Written as DNA, the CDR3 is TGTGCCAGCAGTGAATACGTTGGGCCCTTAATAACTAGCACAGAGACCCAGTACTTC.

This clonotype showed up just a few times. This rearrangement joins TRBV4-3 to TRBJ2-5, with D perhaps TRBD2 (5 bases). The CDR3 has 16 amino acids. Trimming took off 2 bases at V and 1 base at J, with 14 bases between the two ends. Germline V gene sequence: CDR1 LGHNA, CDR2 YSLEER. This CDR3 is CASSQSIARSQETQYF. The CDR3 nucleotides read TGCGCCAGCAGCCAATCAATAGCGCGAAGCCAAGAGACCCAGTACTTC.

The chain couples TRBV4-2 to TRBJ2-6; D gene ambiguous. The CDR3 contains 17 residues. V lost 1 base to trimming and J lost 1 base, with 11 bases between them. CDR1 LGHNA and CDR2 YNFKEQ come from the germline V gene. CDR3 sequence reads: CASSQAQISSGANVLTF. The CDR3 nucleotides read TGTGCCAGCAGCCAAGCACAGATTTCTTCTGGGGCCAACGTCCTGACTTTC.

The chain recombines TRBV12-3 or TRBV12-4 with TRBJ2-1; TRBD2 might be the D (6 bases). The CDR3 contains 15 residues. The V and J ends lost 8 bases and 7 bases respectively, with 21 bases between them. The CDR3 is CASENYGTRRNEQFF. The CDR3 DNA follows: TGTGCCAGCGAAAATTACGGGACTCGGAGGAATGAGCAGTTCTTC.

The chain recombines TRBV24-1 with TRBJ2-5; D could derive from TRBD1 or TRBD2 (5 bases each). V lost 2 bases and J lost 7, with 13 bases in between. The CDR3 runs to 14 residues. Germline V gene lookup returns CDR1 KGHDR and CDR2 SFDVKD. CDR3 sequence reads: CATSDSRGKRTQYF. In DNA form, the CDR3 reads TGTGCCACCAGTGATTCCCGGGGCAAGAGGACCCAGTACTTC.

Here the CDR3 reads CASSQQGSSNQPQHF. The CDR3 region has the DNA TGCGCCAGCAGCCAACAGGGTTCGAGCAATCAGCCCCAGCATTTT. The rearrangement uses TRBV4-1 and TRBJ1-5; a possible D gene is TRBD1 (5 bases). Per germline, CDR1 MGHRA and CDR2 YSYEKL. The CDR3 spans 15 residues. V was clipped by 2 bases and J by 1 base, with 9 bases between them.

This clonotype has just a few counts. V and J are TRBV18 and TRBJ2-7; D is perhaps TRBD1 (6 bases). Trimming removed 6 bases from V and 0 bases from J, with 15 bases in between. This CDR3 is 15 amino acids long. From germline, CDR1 is KGHSH and CDR2 LQKENI. The CDR3 loop reads CASSSTGTFSYEQYF. DNA for the CDR3: TGTGCCAGCTCGTCCACAGGGACCTTCTCCTACGAGCAGTACTTC.